The 8 T cell receptor beta chains presented below share a single source sample, sequenced in a study of T-cell memory formation after mild COVID-19. TCRdb reprocessed the 5' RACE reads with MiXCR, giving one entry per CDR3 protein. The sample carries 450,000 or so distinct CDR3 sequences, nearly 25% recorded once. The sample was PBMCs or a T cell subset sorted from them (not recorded which). These TCRs come from an adult woman who had mild COVID-19 (a few samples of this study predate the infection). Cell type and time point are not known.

V and J are TRBV2 and TRBJ1-5, with TRBD1 identical over 11 bases. J was trimmed by 7 bases and V by 6 bases; bases with no gene match: 11. CDR3 size: 16 residues. Germline CDR1 SNHLY, CDR2 FYNNEI. The CDR3 DNA follows: TGTGCCAGCAGAGGGGACAGGGGGACCCGACACCAGCCCCAGCATTTT. Amino acids: CASRGDRGTRHQPQHF. The variable domain in full, with the rest retrieved from reference TRBV2 and TRBJ1-5, is EPEVTQTPSHQVTQMGQEVILRCVPISNHLYFYWYRQILGQKVEFLVSFYNNEISEKSEIFDDQFSVERPDGSNFTLKIRSTKLEDSAMYFCASRGDRGTRHQPQHFGDGTRLSIL.

This clonotype was recorded a few times. The chain combines TRBV15 with TRBJ2-5, with D possibly being TRBD2 (7 bases). V dropped 5 bases and J dropped 5 bases, with 18 bases sitting between them. Germline lookup yields CDR1 LNHNV and CDR2 YYDKDF (reference sequence). CDR3 length: 15 residues. The chain's CDR3 is CATSGERTAGETQYF. DNA of the CDR3: TGTGCCACCAGCGGTGAACGGACAGCGGGGGAGACCCAGTACTTC.

The chain employs TRBV5-5 and TRBJ2-5, with no clear D. The CDR3 covers 15 residues. From germline, CDR1 is SGHKS and CDR2 YYEKEE (reference sequence). With 2 bases removed from V and 2 bases from J, the gap between germline ends came to 13 bases. Written as DNA, the CDR3 is TGTGCCAGCAGCTTTTTCTACAGAGTTCAAGAGACCCAGTACTTC. Translation gives CASSFFYRVQETQYF.

This clonotype was recorded a few times. The chain has TRBV6-1 and TRBJ2-7; weak D call: TRBD1 (6 bases). Germline loops: CDR1 MNHNS, CDR2 SASEGT. This CDR3 region has 13 residues. V was clipped by 7 bases and J by 3 bases, with 13 bases between them. The chain's CDR3 is CASKRQDSYEQYF. Written as DNA, the CDR3 is TGTGCCAGCAAAAGACAGGATAGCTACGAGCAGTACTTC.

The chain is built from TRBV7-2 and TRBJ2-5; perhaps D is TRBD1 or TRBD2 (6 bases each). The CDR3 is made up of 15 amino acids. CDR1 is SGHTA, CDR2 FQGNSA, per germline. Trimming removed 5 bases at V and 2 bases at J, with 15 bases between. For the CDR3, the DNA is TGTGCCAGCAGCCCTCGGTGGGGGGCGCAAGAGACCCAGTACTTC. Translation: CASSPRWGAQETQYF. Full variable domain (missing parts from reference TRBV7-2 and TRBJ2-5): GAGVSQSPSNKVTEKGKDVELRCDPISGHTALYWYRQSLGQGLEFLIYFQGNSAPDKSGLPSDRFSAERTGGSVSTLTIQRTQQEDSAVYLCASSPRWGAQETQYFGPGTRLLVL.

The CDR3 loop reads CASSISGTVGEQFF. The CDR3 DNA follows: TGTGCCAGTAGTATATCCGGGACAGTGGGTGAGCAGTTCTTC. The V gene is TRBV19, the J gene TRBJ2-1; 7 nucleotides line up with TRBD1. Germline loops: CDR1 LNHDA, CDR2 SQIVND (reference sequence). The CDR3 spans 14 residues. J was trimmed by 9 bases and V by 2 bases; bases with no gene match: 7.

This clonotype was observed a few times. This chain uses TRBV27 with TRBJ2-7; D is perhaps TRBD1 (6 bases). This CDR3 has 14 residues. With 6 bases removed from V and 6 bases from J, the gap between germline ends came to 18 bases. In germline, CDR1 is MNHEY, CDR2 SMNVEV (reference sequence). CDR3 loop: CASRSGVFLGEQYF. CDR3 bases: TGTGCCAGCAGATCAGGGGTTTTCCTTGGCGAGCAGTACTTC.

This clonotype appeared a few times. The rearrangement links TRBV6-6 to TRBJ2-5; 8 nucleotides agree with TRBD2. J lost 1 base, V lost 7 bases, and 5 bases had no gene match. The germline V gene encodes CDR1 MNHNY and CDR2 SVGAGI (reference sequence). The CDR3 covers 14 residues. The CDR3 bases are TGTGCCAGCACTACAAGCGGGGGCCAAGAGACCCAGTACTTC. Protein sequence: CASTTSGGQETQYF.